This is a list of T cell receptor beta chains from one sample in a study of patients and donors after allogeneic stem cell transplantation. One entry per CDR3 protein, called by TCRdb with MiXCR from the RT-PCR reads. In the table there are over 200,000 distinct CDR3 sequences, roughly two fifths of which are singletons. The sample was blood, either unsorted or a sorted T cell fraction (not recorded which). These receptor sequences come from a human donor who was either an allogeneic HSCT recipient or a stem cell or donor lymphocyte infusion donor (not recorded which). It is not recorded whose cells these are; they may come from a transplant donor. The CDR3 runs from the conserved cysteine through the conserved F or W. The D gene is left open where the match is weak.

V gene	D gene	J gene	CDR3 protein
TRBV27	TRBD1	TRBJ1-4	CASSLSPTGQNEKLFF
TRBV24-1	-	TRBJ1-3	CASSGNTIYF
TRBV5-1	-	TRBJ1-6	CASSDQDGNSPLYF
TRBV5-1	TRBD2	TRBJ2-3	CASSLLSSGGSDTQYF
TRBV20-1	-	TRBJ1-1	CSAGRTTGVTEAFF
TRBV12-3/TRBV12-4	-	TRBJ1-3	CASSKPFSGNTIYF
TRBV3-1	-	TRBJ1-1	CASSTRGGRLNTEAFF
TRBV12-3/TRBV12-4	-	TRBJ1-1	CASNVRQSANTEAFF
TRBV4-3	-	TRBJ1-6	CASSQESVAYNSPLHF
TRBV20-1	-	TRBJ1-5	CSARDPPNQPQHF
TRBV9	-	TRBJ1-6	CASSVGVTPLHF
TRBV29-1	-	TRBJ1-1	CSATGPNTEAFF
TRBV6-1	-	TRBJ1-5	CASSKQGGNQPQHF
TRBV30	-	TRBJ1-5	CAWSVGYRQDSNQPQHF
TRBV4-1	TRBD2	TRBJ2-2	CASSQLSSGLNTGELFF
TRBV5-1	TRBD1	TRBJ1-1	CASSSTGSRGAFF
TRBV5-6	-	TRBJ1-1	CASSFIRGQGAEAFF
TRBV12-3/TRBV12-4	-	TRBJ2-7	CASSFAPGRNYEQYF
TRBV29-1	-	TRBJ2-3	CSVVSYGETDTQYF
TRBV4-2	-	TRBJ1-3	CASSLSDSFSGNTIYF
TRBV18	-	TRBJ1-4	CASSPMTGTNEKLFF
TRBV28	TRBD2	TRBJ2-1	CASRTFDGAGGPLF
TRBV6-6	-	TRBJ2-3	CASSYSRFNGLGTDTQYF
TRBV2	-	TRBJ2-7	CASEEEYEQYF
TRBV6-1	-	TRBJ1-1	CASSGWGSEAFF
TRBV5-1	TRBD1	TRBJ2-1	CASSSRTGSVGEQFF
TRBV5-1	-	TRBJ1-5	CASSLSLRGPQHF
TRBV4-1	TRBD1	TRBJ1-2	CASSQGGQGNYGYTF
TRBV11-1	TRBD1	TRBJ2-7	CASSLVDRSSYEQYF
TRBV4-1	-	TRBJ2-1	CASSLGYKHNEQFF
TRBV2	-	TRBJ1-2	CASTVGHRGGGYTF
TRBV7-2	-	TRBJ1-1	CASSPDTVNTEAFF
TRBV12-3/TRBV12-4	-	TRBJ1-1	CASSGLTEGSSEAFF
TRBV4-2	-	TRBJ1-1	CASSQAPYPGAFF
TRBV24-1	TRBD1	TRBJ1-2	CATSDPETGGRNYGYTF
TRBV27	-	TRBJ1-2	CASRVGPKYGYTF
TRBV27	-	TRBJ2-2	CATRAYHYPGELFF
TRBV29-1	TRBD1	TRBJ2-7	CSAATGSYEQYF
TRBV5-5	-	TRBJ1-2	CASSLAVGGDYGYTF
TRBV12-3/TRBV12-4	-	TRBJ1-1	CASSGQLNTEAFF
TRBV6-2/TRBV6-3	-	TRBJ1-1	CASSPGGPYTEAFF
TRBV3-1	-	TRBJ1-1	CASSPRRWGPNTEAFF
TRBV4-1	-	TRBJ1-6	CASSQDPGTYNSPLHF
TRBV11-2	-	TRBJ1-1	CASSFGRGRPGNTEAFF
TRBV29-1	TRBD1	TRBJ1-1	CSVEGDRGHTEAFF
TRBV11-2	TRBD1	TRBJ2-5	CASSFDRGSVQETQYF
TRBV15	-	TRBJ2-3	CATSRGTLPRTQYF
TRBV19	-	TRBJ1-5	CASTGQGNQPQHF
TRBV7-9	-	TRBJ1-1	CASKGLNTEAFF
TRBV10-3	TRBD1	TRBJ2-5	CAIKKQGGETQYF
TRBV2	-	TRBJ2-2	CATSIEQPTNTGELFF